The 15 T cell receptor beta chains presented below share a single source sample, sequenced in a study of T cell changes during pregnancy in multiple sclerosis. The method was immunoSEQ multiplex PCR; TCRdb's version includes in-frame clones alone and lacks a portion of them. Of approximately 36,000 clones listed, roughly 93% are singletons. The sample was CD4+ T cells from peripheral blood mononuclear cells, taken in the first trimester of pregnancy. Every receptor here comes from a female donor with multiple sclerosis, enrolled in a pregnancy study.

CDR3 coding DNA: TGTGCCAGCAGCTTCAGGCCGGGGGCGGGGGAGGGGACCCAGTACTTC. It yields the protein CASSFRPGAGEGTQYF. The chain joins TRBV11-2 to TRBJ2-5; perhaps TRBD2 as D (7 bases). The germline V gene encodes CDR1 SGHAT and CDR2 FQNNGV. V was pared by 3 bases and J by 7 bases, with 21 bases between. This CDR3 has 16 residues.

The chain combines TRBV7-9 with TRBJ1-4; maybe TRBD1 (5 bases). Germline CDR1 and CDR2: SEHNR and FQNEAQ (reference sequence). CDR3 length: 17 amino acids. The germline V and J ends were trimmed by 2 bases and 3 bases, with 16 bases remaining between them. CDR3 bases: TGTGCCAGCAGCTTATCACAGGTTGCATTTGCTAATGAAAAACTGTTTTTT. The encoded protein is CASSLSQVAFANEKLFF.

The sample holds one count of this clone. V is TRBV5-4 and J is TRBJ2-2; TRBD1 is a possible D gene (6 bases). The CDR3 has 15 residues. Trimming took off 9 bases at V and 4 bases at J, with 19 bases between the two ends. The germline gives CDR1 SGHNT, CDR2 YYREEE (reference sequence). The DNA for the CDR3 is TGTGCCACTGCTTCCGGGCAGGGGTCCACCGGGGAGCTGTTTTTT. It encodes CATASGQGSTGELFF.

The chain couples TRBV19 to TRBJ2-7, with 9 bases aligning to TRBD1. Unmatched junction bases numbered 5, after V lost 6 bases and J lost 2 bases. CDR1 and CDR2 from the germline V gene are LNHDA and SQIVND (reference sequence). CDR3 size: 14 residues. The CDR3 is CASSRGQGPYEQYF. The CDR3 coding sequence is TGTGCCAGTAGCCGGGGACAGGGACCCTACGAGCAGTACTTC. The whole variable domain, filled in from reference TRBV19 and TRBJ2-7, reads DGGITQSPKYLFRKEGQNVTLSCEQNLNHDAMYWYRQDPGQGLRLIYYSQIVNDFQKGDIAEGYSVSREKKESFPLTVTSAQKNPTAFYLCASSRGQGPYEQYFGPGTRLTVT.

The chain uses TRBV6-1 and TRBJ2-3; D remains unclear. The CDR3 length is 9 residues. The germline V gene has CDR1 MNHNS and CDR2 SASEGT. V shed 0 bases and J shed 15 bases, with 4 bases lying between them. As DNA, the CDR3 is TGTGCCAGCAGTGAAGCGAGATATTTT. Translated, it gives CASSEARYF.

The CDR3 region has the DNA TGTGCCAGCAGCTTAGGTTGGACAGGGGACAATGAGCAGTTCTTC. Residues: CASSLGWTGDNEQFF. The chain has TRBV7-9 and TRBJ2-1; 9 bases map to TRBD1. Per the germline V gene, CDR1 is SEHNR and CDR2 is FQNEAQ (reference sequence). The CDR3 length is 15 residues. Trimming took 1 base from V and 5 from J; bases not matched to a gene: 3.

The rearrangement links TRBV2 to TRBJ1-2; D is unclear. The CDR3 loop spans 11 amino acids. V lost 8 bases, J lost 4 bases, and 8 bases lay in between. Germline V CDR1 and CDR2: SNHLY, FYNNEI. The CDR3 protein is CASGTAYGYTF. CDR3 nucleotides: TGTGCCAGCGGAACAGCCTATGGCTACACCTTC.

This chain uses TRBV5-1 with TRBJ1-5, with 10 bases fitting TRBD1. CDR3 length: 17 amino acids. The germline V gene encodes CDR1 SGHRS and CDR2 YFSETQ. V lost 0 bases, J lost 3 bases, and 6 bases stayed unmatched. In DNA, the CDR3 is TGCGCCAGCAGCTTGGGATCCGGGACAGGGGACAATCAGCCCCAGCATTTT. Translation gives CASSLGSGTGDNQPQHF.

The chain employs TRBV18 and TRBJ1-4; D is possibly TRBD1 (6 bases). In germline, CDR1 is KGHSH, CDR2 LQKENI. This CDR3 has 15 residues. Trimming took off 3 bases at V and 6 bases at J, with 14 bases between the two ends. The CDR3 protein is CASSPSRGFHEKLFF. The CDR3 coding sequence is TGTGCCAGCTCACCTTCCAGGGGATTTCATGAAAAACTGTTTTTT.

This CDR3 reads CASSLTSGSTDTQYF. Here the CDR3 DNA reads TGTGCCAGCAGCTTGACTAGCGGAAGCACAGATACGCAGTATTTT. V and J are TRBV7-7 and TRBJ2-3; 9 nucleotides align to TRBD2. Germline V CDR1 and CDR2: SSHAT, FNYEAQ (reference sequence). Losses at the gene ends were 3 bases for V and 0 bases for J; bases not matched to a gene: 1. This CDR3 is 15 amino acids long.

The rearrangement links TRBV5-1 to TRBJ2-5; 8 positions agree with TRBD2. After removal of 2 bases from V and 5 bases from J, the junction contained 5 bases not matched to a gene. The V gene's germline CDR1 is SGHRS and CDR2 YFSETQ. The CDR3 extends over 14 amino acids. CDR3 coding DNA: TGCGCCAGCAGCTTCGCGGGGGGCTCGGAGACCCAGTACTTC. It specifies CASSFAGGSETQYF.

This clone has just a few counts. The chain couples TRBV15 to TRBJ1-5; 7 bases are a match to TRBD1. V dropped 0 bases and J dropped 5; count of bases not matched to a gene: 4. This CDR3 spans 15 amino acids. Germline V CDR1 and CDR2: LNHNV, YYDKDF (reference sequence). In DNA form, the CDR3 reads TGTGCCACCAGCAGAGATCGCAGGGGGGATCAGCCCCAGCATTTT. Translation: CATSRDRRGDQPQHF.

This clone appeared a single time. The CDR3 DNA reads TGTGCCAGCAGCGTGGGGTTAGCGGGAGTGGAAGATACGCAGTATTTT. Translation: CASSVGLAGVEDTQYF. The chain is built from TRBV9 and TRBJ2-3; 9 nucleotides line up with TRBD2. CDR1 and CDR2 (germline): SGDLS, YYNGEE. V was clipped by 2 bases and J by 5 bases; unmatched bases: 9. There are 16 residues in the CDR3. The complete variable domain, with remaining parts taken from reference TRBV9 and TRBJ2-3, reads DSGVTQTPKHLITATGQRVTLRCSPRSGDLSVYWYQQSLDQGLQFLIQYYNGEERAKGNILERFSAQQFPDLHSELNLSSLELGDSALYFCASSVGLAGVEDTQYFGPGTRLTVL.

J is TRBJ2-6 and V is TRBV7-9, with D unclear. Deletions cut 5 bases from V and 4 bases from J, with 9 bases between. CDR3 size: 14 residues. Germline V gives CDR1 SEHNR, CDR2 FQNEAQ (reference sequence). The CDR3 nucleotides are TGTGCCAGCAGCCCCAGAACCGGGGCCAACGTCCTGACTTTC. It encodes CASSPRTGANVLTF.

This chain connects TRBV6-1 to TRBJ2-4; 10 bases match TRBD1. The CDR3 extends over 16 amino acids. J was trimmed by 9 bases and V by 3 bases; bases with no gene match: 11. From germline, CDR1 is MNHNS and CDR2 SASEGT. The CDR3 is CASSEGQGRGVGIQYF. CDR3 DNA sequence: TGTGCCAGCAGTGAGGGACAGGGGAGAGGGGTCGGCATTCAGTACTTC.